Below, 24 T cell receptor beta chains from the same sample are listed, as sequenced in a study of tissue T cells after allogeneic stem cell transplantation. Using immunoSEQ multiplex PCR, the repertoire was profiled, and TCRdb retains in-frame clones only, with some absent. The sample includes thousands of clones, roughly half of them seen just once. Time point denoted: mouse harvest day 7 after allogeneic transplant. Tail vein injection delivered 10^7 T-cell-depleted bone marrow cells and 10^6 splenic CD5+ T cells. The specimen sequenced was gut tissue. Every receptor here comes from a female BALB/c mouse given C57BL/6 T cells with graft-versus-host disease after an allogeneic hematopoietic cell transplant.

In the case of this clone: Gene names refer to mouse genes. The read ends 1 residue early relative to the CDR3; the germline J gene fills the gap. The genes are TRBV3 and TRBJ2-7; TRBD2 aligns across 9 bases. The CDR3 loop spans 14 amino acids. Looked up from germline, CDR1 is SNHLY and CDR2 is FYNGKV (reference sequence). V was pared by 4 bases and J by 7 bases, with 8 bases of the junction left unmatched. Incomplete CDR3 DNA: TGTGCCAGCAGCTCTAGTGGGGGGGCGCCCGAACAGTAC. As protein: CASSSSGGAPEQY. The entire CDR3 is CASSSSGGAPEQYF.

For this clone: Here the gene names and germline are mouse. The read finishes 1 residue shy of the CDR3 end, and the germline J gene is used to complete it. The V gene is TRBV14, the J gene TRBJ1-1, with no clear D. CDR3 length: 13 amino acids. Germline V lookup: CDR1 SGHDT, CDR2 FRDEAV. V dropped 1 base and J dropped 0 bases, with 4 bases sitting between them. CDR3 amino acids: CASSFGQNTEVFF. The CDR3 DNA, read in part, is TGTGCCAGCAGTTTCGGACAGAACACAGAAGTCTTC. The full variable domain, with the rest looked up from reference TRBV14 and TRBJ1-1, is EAGVTQSPRYAVLQEGQAVSFWCDPISGHDTLYWYQQPRDQGPQLLVYFRDEAVIDNSQLPSDRFSAVRPKGTNSTLKIQSAKQGDTATYLCASSFGQNTEVFFGKGTRLTVV.

Comments on this clone: The genes are named according to mouse. The read comes to an end 1 residue before the CDR3 does, leaving the germline J gene to fill in the end. The chain couples TRBV26 to TRBJ2-3, with a tentative D call TRBD1 (6 bases). The CDR3 has 16 amino acids. Per germline, CDR1 KGHPV and CDR2 FQNQEV (reference sequence). The V end was cut by 0 bases, the J end by 1 base, with 11 bases between. The CDR3 bases that were read are TGTGCCAGCAGTCTGTCGTCCAGGGGTGGTGCAGAAACGCTGTAT. Amino acid sequence: CASSLSSRGGAETLY. The entire CDR3 is CASSLSSRGGAETLYF.

This clone was detected a few times. Genes here carry mouse names. The read halts 1 residue ahead of the CDR3 end, with the missing end drawn from the germline J gene. This sequence joins TRBV23 and TRBJ2-3; the DNA was not used to check the table's D call, TRBD1. Germline V gene sequence: CDR1 KGHTA, CDR2 FQNQQP. CDR3 length: 15 residues. The covered CDR3 bases are TGCTCCAGCAGTTGGGACAGGCCTAGTGCAGAAACGCTGTAT. Translated, it gives CSSSWDRPSAETLY. The whole CDR3 protein is CSSSWDRPSAETLYF.

With regard to this clone: Gene names denote mouse genes. The read ends 1 residue early relative to the CDR3; the germline J gene fills the gap. The rearrangement uses TRBV23 and TRBJ1-1; the D call TRBD1 from the table was never checked on the DNA. The CDR3 length is 13 residues. The V gene's germline CDR1 is KGHTA and CDR2 FQNQQP. Here the CDR3 reads CSSSRQGNTEVFF. The CDR3 DNA, read in part, is TGCTCCAGCAGTCGACAGGGGAACACAGAAGTCTTC.

Comment on this clone: Mouse gene names and germline throughout. The read falls 1 residue short of the CDR3 end, and the missing part is taken from the germline J gene. At the DNA level, this CDR3 is encoded by other sequences in the same sample as well. V is TRBV12-2 and J is TRBJ1-3; the D is unclear. V gave up 0 bases and J gave up 0 bases, with 5 bases separating them. The CDR3 has 14 residues. Germline assignment: CDR1 SGHLS and CDR2 HYDKME. The CDR3 bases that were read are TGTGCCAGCTCTCTCGGGGATTCTGGAAATACGCTCTAT. Protein product: CASSLGDSGNTLY. Given in full, the CDR3 is CASSLGDSGNTLYF.

This clone was observed once. The genes and germline here are from mouse. This CDR3 reads CASSPTGGARAEQFF. CDR3 DNA (partial): TGTGCCAGCAGCCCGACTGGGGGGGCGCGAGCTGAGCAGTTC. The V and J genes are TRBV26 and TRBJ2-1, with 12 nucleotides matching TRBD2. The read ends 1 residue before the CDR3 terminus; that terminus is restored from the germline J gene. J lost 7 bases, V lost 6 bases, and 7 bases had no gene match. From germline, CDR1 is KGHPV and CDR2 FQNQEV (reference sequence). CDR3 length equals 15 residues.

This clone turned up a few times. Germline and genes: mouse. The CDR3 is cut off 1 residue early in the read; its end comes from the germline J gene. The genes are TRBV26 and TRBJ1-6; maybe TRBD1 (6 bases). TRBJ1-6 is an ORF, with its function uncertain. Germline assignment: CDR1 KGHPV and CDR2 FQNQEV (reference sequence). This CDR3 comprises 14 residues. V was pared by 4 bases and J by 4 bases, with 8 bases between. The CDR3 bases that were read are TGTGCCAGCAGTCCCGGGACATATAATTCGCCCCTCTAC. Translating gives CASSPGTYNSPLY. The full CDR3 reads CASSPGTYNSPLYF.

This clone was seen a few times. Gene names and germline match the mouse. The sequence runs out 1 residue before the end of the CDR3; the remainder is reconstructed from the germline J gene. The chain has TRBV16 and TRBJ2-1; 11 bases fit TRBD2. The CDR3 runs to 15 residues. From germline, CDR1 is SGHSA and CDR2 FRNQAP. Trimming removed 7 bases from V and 2 bases from J; junction bases left unmatched: 4. CDR3 DNA (partial): TGTGCAAGCAAGACTGGGGGGGAGGACTATGCTGAGCAGTTC. Its translation: CASKTGGEDYAEQF. In full, the CDR3 is CASKTGGEDYAEQFF.

A remark on this clone: Gene names are mouse gene names. The read gets to within 1 residue of the CDR3 end, and the germline J gene fills in the rest. The chain employs TRBV26 and TRBJ1-6; the D is unclear. TRBJ1-6 is known as an ORF, though its function is uncertain. V was cut by 4 bases and J by 3 bases, with 4 bases left in between. In germline, CDR1 is KGHPV, CDR2 FQNQEV (reference sequence). The CDR3 loop spans 13 amino acids. CDR3 DNA (partial): TGTGCCAGCAGTCAGGGCTATAATTCGCCCCTCTAC. This gives the protein CASSQGYNSPLY. The CDR3 in full is CASSQGYNSPLYF.

This clone was counted between two and nine times. Germline and genes: mouse. The CDR3 goes on 1 residue after the read ends, and that part is filled in from the germline J gene. The J gene is TRBJ1-2, the V gene TRBV1, with 7 bases aligning to TRBD1. Per germline, CDR1 NSQYPW and CDR2 LRSPGD (reference sequence). The V and J ends lost 0 bases and 3 bases, in that order; junction bases with no gene match: 4. CDR3 length: 15 residues. The CDR3 bases that were read are TGCACCTGCAGTGCAGATCGCAGGGGGGACTCCGACTACACC. This codes for CTCSADRRGDSDYT. The whole CDR3 sequence is CTCSADRRGDSDYTF.

For this clone: Gene names follow the mouse nomenclature. The read ends 1 residue shy of where the CDR3 ends; the end is completed using the germline J gene. J is TRBJ1-1 and V is TRBV26, with TRBD1 matching 9 bases. In germline, CDR1 is KGHPV, CDR2 FQNQEV (reference sequence). The CDR3 has 13 amino acids. J lost 4 bases, V lost 6 bases, and 3 bases had no gene match. CDR3 amino acids: CASRQGAGTEVFF. CDR3 DNA (partial): TGTGCCAGCAGACAGGGGGCGGGCACAGAAGTCTTC.

About this clone: Any gene name here is a mouse gene name. The CDR3 end falls 1 residue outside the read, so it is completed with the germline J gene. The chain links TRBV26 to TRBJ1-4; D might be TRBD1 (6 bases). Trimming took off 2 bases at V and 3 bases at J, with 10 bases between the two ends. CDR3 size: 15 residues. Looked up from germline, CDR1 is KGHPV and CDR2 is FQNQEV (reference sequence). CDR3 DNA, as far as it was read: TGTGCCAGCAGTCTGGGCGGGGGGCCCAACGAAAGATTATTT. Translation gives CASSLGGGPNERLF. The whole CDR3 reads CASSLGGGPNERLFF.

This clone has only a few counts. Gene names follow the mouse nomenclature. CDR3 in amino acids: CASSLSGWPSAETLYF. The sequenced CDR3 bases are TGTGCCAGCAGTCTGTCGGGCTGGCCTAGTGCAGAAACGCTGTAT. The genes are TRBV26 and TRBJ2-3; unclear D gene. The read finishes 1 residue shy of the CDR3 end, and the germline J gene is used to complete it. V lost 0 bases, J lost 0 bases, and 10 bases lay in between. Germline V gene sequence: CDR1 KGHPV, CDR2 FQNQEV (reference sequence). This CDR3 has 16 residues. Based on the CDR3 plus reference TRBV26 and TRBJ2-3, the full variable domain is NSKVIQTPRYLVKGQGQKAKMRCIPEKGHPVVFWYQQNKNNEFKFLINFQNQEVLQQIDMTEKRFSAECPSNSPCSLEIQSSEAGDSALYLCASSLSGWPSAETLYFGSGTRLTVL.

Worth noting for this clone: Any gene name here is a mouse gene name. The DNA ends 1 residue before the CDR3 does, and the rest of the CDR3 is filled in from the germline J gene. The V gene is TRBV26, the J gene TRBJ2-5; D is unresolved. This CDR3 is built from 13 residues. Germline-derived CDR1 and CDR2 are KGHPV and FQNQEV (reference sequence). V lost 2 bases and J lost 2, with 5 bases in between. CDR3 amino acids: CASSLAGQDTQYF. CDR3 bases read: TGTGCCAGCAGTCTGGCGGGCCAAGACACCCAGTAC. Full variable domain (remainder filled in from reference TRBV26 and TRBJ2-5): NSKVIQTPRYLVKGQGQKAKMRCIPEKGHPVVFWYQQNKNNEFKFLINFQNQEVLQQIDMTEKRFSAECPSNSPCSLEIQSSEAGDSALYLCASSLAGQDTQYFGPGTRLLVL.

On this clone itself: Genes here carry mouse names. Sequencing ends 1 residue short of the CDR3 end; the germline J gene provides the rest. The chain is built from TRBV19 and TRBJ1-1; D gene uncertain. V was shortened by 6 bases and J by 1 base, with 4 bases between the two germline ends. Germline V CDR1 and CDR2: FNHDT, SITEND (reference sequence). This CDR3 spans 11 amino acids. The CDR3 bases that were read are TGTGCCAGCATTGGGAACACAGAAGTCTTC. This encodes CASIGNTEVF. The whole CDR3 sequence reads CASIGNTEVFF.

Of note for this clone: Gene names are mouse gene names. The read ends 1 residue before the CDR3 terminus; that terminus is restored from the germline J gene. The chain uses TRBV12-2 and TRBJ2-5, with TRBD1 identical over 10 bases. CDR1 is SGHLS and CDR2 is HYDKME in the germline V gene. The CDR3 contains 14 residues. Germline trimming cut 0 bases from V and 6 bases from J; bases unmatched to any gene: 2. CDR3 loop: CASSLDRGRDTQYF. Partial CDR3 DNA: TGTGCCAGCTCTCTCGACAGGGGGCGCGACACCCAGTAC.

Note on this clone: Gene names and germline refer to mouse. The read gets to within 1 residue of the CDR3 end, and the germline J gene fills in the rest. This rearrangement joins TRBV23 to TRBJ2-5; TRBD2, as called in the table, went unchecked against the DNA. The CDR3 consists of 16 residues. Per germline, CDR1 KGHTA and CDR2 FQNQQP. The covered CDR3 bases are TGCTCCAGCAGTCAACGCGGACTGGGGAACCAAGACACCCAGTAC. It encodes CSSSQRGLGNQDTQY. The entire CDR3 sequence reads CSSSQRGLGNQDTQYF.

In this sample, this clone turned up a few times. Genes and germline come from the mouse. The read is 1 residue too short to cover the CDR3 end, so that end is filled in from the germline J gene. The chain joins TRBV3 to TRBJ1-4; 9 bases agree with TRBD1. Germline V gene data show CDR1 as SNHLY and CDR2 as FYNGKV (reference sequence). Losses at the gene ends were 4 bases for V and 5 bases for J; bases not matched to a gene: 5. The CDR3 extends over 15 amino acids. CDR3 loop: CASSSSGTGNERLFF. The CDR3 DNA, read in part, is TGTGCCAGCAGCTCATCCGGGACAGGGAACGAAAGATTATTT.

Points on this clone: The gene names given are mouse names. Read sequence stops 1 residue before the CDR3 end, and the germline J gene provides the missing end. V and J are TRBV3 and TRBJ2-7; 8 bases match TRBD2. The CDR3 covers 11 residues. Germline CDR1 and CDR2: SNHLY and FYNGKV (reference sequence). Trimming took 3 bases from V and 9 from J; bases not matched to a gene: 1. CDR3 DNA (partial): TGTGCCAGCAGCTTGGGGGGGCGACAGTAC. Translation: CASSLGGRQY. The CDR3, in full, reads CASSLGGRQYF.

In its sample, this clone was seen a few times. Gene names refer to mouse genes. The missing CDR3 end, 1 residue past where the read stops, is filled in from the germline J gene. The chain is built from TRBV19 and TRBJ1-1; no definite D call. The CDR3 has 14 amino acids. Germline V CDR1 and CDR2: FNHDT, SITEND (reference sequence). Trimming removed 5 bases from V and 0 bases from J, with 11 bases in between. CDR3 sequence reads: CASRLPGANTEVFF. The CDR3 bases that were read are TGTGCCAGCAGGCTCCCGGGCGCAAACACAGAAGTCTTC.

For this clone: Gene names and germline refer to mouse. The CDR3 end is not reached by the read, which stops 1 residue before it; the germline J gene fills it in. The V call is TRBV26, the J call TRBJ1-2; D perhaps matches TRBD1 (5 bases). This CDR3 region has 15 residues. Germline assignment: CDR1 KGHPV and CDR2 FQNQEV (reference sequence). Between the trimmed V and J ends, which lost 2 bases and 0 bases, there was a span of 10 bases. CDR3 amino acids: CASSLRGGSNSDYTF. CDR3 DNA (partial): TGTGCCAGCAGTCTGCGGGGGGGTTCAAACTCCGACTACACC.

In regard to this clone: Genes and germline come from the mouse. The sequenced fragment ends 1 residue before the CDR3 boundary, so the rest is inferred from the germline J gene. The chain is built from TRBV13-1 and TRBJ1-4; no reliable D call. Trimming shortened V by 0 bases and J by 0 bases, and 6 bases separated the two germline ends. From germline, CDR1 is NSHNY and CDR2 SYGAGN. The CDR3 totals 15 residues. The CDR3: CASSDGRISNERLFF. Partial CDR3 DNA: TGTGCCAGCAGTGATGGGAGGATTTCCAACGAAAGATTATTT.

The table lists this clone with a few counts. The genes are named according to mouse. The read terminates 1 residue ahead of where the CDR3 ends, so the germline J gene completes it. V is TRBV26 and J is TRBJ1-2; a weak D match, TRBD1 (6 bases). Germline V CDR1 and CDR2: KGHPV, FQNQEV (reference sequence). The CDR3 extends over 13 amino acids. Trimming removed 5 bases from V and 4 bases from J, with 11 bases in between. CDR3 sequence reads: CASSSGTFSDYTF. Incomplete CDR3 DNA: TGTGCCAGCAGTTCCGGGACATTCTCCGACTACACC.